The 10 T cell receptor beta chains reported below all come from one sample, sequenced in a study of regulatory T cells in long-lasting Graves disease. TCR beta libraries were built with iRepertoire HTBI primers and Arm-PCR of CDR3 regions. TCRdb fed the multiplex PCR reads into MiXCR, producing one record per CDR3 protein. This sample has 400,000 to 500,000 distinct CDR3 sequences, with about 17% found just once. Time point specified: newly diagnosed GD, antithyroid drugs for less than 3 months. After RNA was extracted from PBMCs, the TCR library was made from it. The data were also submitted as part of a second study, on T cells in Graves' hyperthyroidism and ophthalmopathy.

The sequences come from peripheral blood mononuclear cells (PBMCs), collected at new diagnosis, from a patient treated with antithyroid drugs. These receptors all stem from a woman between 18 and 30 years old with Graves disease.

This clonotype came up once. This rearrangement joins TRBV7-6 to TRBJ2-2, with TRBD2 matching 9 bases. Germline V lookup: CDR1 SGHVS, CDR2 FNYEAQ. Germline trimming cut 3 bases from V and 8 bases from J; bases unmatched to any gene: 7. CDR3 length: 15 amino acids. The CDR3 reads CASSLSGRFGGELFF. CDR3 DNA sequence: TGTGCCAGCAGCTTGAGCGGGAGGTTTGGAGGGGAGCTGTTTTTT.

This clonotype was observed many times. The V gene is TRBV28, the J gene TRBJ2-7; no clear D gene. V was pared by 5 bases and J by 5 bases, with 13 bases between. The CDR3 is 13 amino acids. Per germline, CDR1 MDHEN and CDR2 SYDVKM. The CDR3 loop is CASSGASRNEQYF. The CDR3 coding sequence is TGTGCCAGCAGTGGCGCTTCCCGTAACGAGCAGTACTTC.

This clonotype has more than one count but fewer than ten. The chain carries TRBV6-2 or TRBV6-3 and TRBJ2-3; tentative D call: TRBD2 (5 bases). From germline, CDR1 is MNHEY and CDR2 SVGEGT. The V and J ends lost 1 base and 3 bases respectively, with 8 bases between them. The CDR3 runs to 14 residues. Written as DNA, the CDR3 is TGTGCCAGCAGTTACTGGCTAGCAACAGATACGCAGTATTTT. Its translation: CASSYWLATDTQYF.

The chain is built from TRBV19 and TRBJ1-5; 7 bases match TRBD1. V dropped 3 bases and J dropped 2; count of bases not matched to a gene: 10. CDR1 is LNHDA and CDR2 is SQIVND in the germline V gene (reference sequence). The CDR3 sequence is 17 residues long. The CDR3 nucleotides are TGTGCCAGTAGTATCTATTCAGGGGGGATTGGCAATCAGCCCCAGCATTTT. Amino acids: CASSIYSGGIGNQPQHF.

This clonotype was recorded many times. The rearrangement joins TRBV7-2 to TRBJ1-1, with D perhaps TRBD1 (5 bases). Germline-derived CDR1 and CDR2 are SGHTA and FQGNSA. The CDR3 extends over 13 amino acids. Trimming removed 4 bases at V and 5 bases at J, with 11 bases between. CDR3 loop: CASSSGARTEAFF. The CDR3 DNA is TGTGCCAGCAGCTCCGGGGCCAGGACTGAAGCTTTCTTT.

Worth noting for this clonotype: It may be a read error: a sequence one base away is much more abundant. This chain joins TRBV12-3 or TRBV12-4 and TRBJ1-5; the match to TRBD1 covers 7 bases. This CDR3 region has 14 residues. The CDR3 region is CVSGQDRVDQPQHF. The CDR3 DNA follows: TGTGTCAGCGGCCAAGACAGGGTGGATCAGCCCCAGCATTTT.

This clonotype has ten or more counts. The V gene is TRBV7-2, the J gene TRBJ2-5; 9 nucleotides line up with TRBD2. J was trimmed by 5 bases and V by 6 bases; bases with no gene match: 4. Germline CDR1 is SGHTA and CDR2 is FQGNSA. The CDR3 spans 13 residues. The CDR3, as DNA: TGTGCCAGCAGACATAGCGGGGGTGAGACCCAGTACTTC. Encoded protein: CASRHSGGETQYF.

This chain joins TRBV6-5 and TRBJ2-3; 11 nucleotides line up with TRBD2. Germline values: CDR1 MNHEY, CDR2 SVGAGI. The CDR3 contains 15 residues. The junction had 7 bases not matched to a gene; V was cut back by 2 bases and J by 9 bases. The CDR3 region has the DNA TGTGCCAGCAGTTACCCTTGGGGACTAGCGGTCACGCAGTATTTT. It yields the protein CASSYPWGLAVTQYF.

The chain employs TRBV5-1 and TRBJ2-3; D is possibly TRBD1 (6 bases). CDR1 is SGHRS and CDR2 is YFSETQ in the germline V gene. Trimming took off 1 base at V and 6 bases at J, with 12 bases between the two ends. This CDR3 is 14 amino acids long. Here the CDR3 DNA reads TGCGCCAGCAGCTTGACAGGGCGCGTTGATACGCAGTATTTT. It translates to CASSLTGRVDTQYF.

On this clonotype itself: A single base separates this from a much larger clone, so it may be a read error. The rearrangement uses TRBV20-1 and TRBJ2-1, with 7 nucleotides matching TRBD2. The CDR3 contains 16 residues. Unmatched junction bases numbered 16, after V lost 1 base and J lost 10 bases. Germline-derived CDR1 and CDR2 are DFQATT and SNEGSKA (reference sequence). The CDR3 sequence: CSARVLRLASGYEQFF. DNA for the CDR3: TGCAGTGCTAGAGTTTTGCGACTAGCTTCAGGCTACGAGCAGTTCTTC.